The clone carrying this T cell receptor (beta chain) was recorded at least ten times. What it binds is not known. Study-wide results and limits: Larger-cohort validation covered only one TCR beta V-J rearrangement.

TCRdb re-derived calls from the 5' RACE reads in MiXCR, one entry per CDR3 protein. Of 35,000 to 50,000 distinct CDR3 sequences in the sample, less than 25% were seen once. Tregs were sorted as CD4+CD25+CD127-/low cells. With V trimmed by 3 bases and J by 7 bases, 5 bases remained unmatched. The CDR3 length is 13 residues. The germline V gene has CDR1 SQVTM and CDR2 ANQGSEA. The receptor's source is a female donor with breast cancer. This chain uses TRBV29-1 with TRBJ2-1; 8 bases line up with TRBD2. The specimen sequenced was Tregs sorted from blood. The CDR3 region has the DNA TGCAGCGTTGAGGGGACTAGTTTTAATGAGCAGTTCTTC. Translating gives CSVEGTSFNEQFF.